This T cell receptor (beta chain) was retrieved from a study of T-cell reconstitution after alpha-beta-depleted transplantation in children. The CDR3 is 16 amino acids. CDR1 is DFQATT and CDR2 is SNEGSKA in the germline V gene (reference sequence). Deletions cut 6 bases from V and 3 bases from J, with 22 bases between. This clonotype was observed many times. This sample's TCRbeta library carried unique molecular identifier barcodes. TCRdb re-analysed the PCR reads in MiXCR, keeping a single row per CDR3 protein. Found here are 230,000 or so distinct CDR3 sequences, around 12% of them singletons; the top ten hold about 2.4%.

The chain has TRBV20-1 and TRBJ2-3; D unresolved. Specimen: PBMCs from the stem cell graft donor, collected from the stem cell graft. The TCR was taken from a human donor who donated a stem cell graft to a child with acute lymphoblastic leukemia. CDR3 amino acids: CSATYGSSRVTDTQYF. The CDR3 region has the DNA TGCAGTGCCACGTATGGTTCGTCTAGGGTAACAGATACGCAGTATTTT.